Listed below are T cell receptor beta chains from one sample, sequenced in a study of metastatic and nonmetastatic thyroid tumors. TCRdb re-analyzed the PCR reads using MiXCR. The sample lists roughly 57,000 clones; 20% were seen once. Material for sequencing was blood. The source is a female donor with papillary thyroid cancer or a benign thyroid nodule (not recorded which). Some clones in this sample may be carry-over from other donors' samples. Both conserved end residues are part of each CDR3. The D gene is left open where the match is weak. Clone sizes are given selectively: once, few, many, or a class where the clone is expanded.

>TRBJ2-1|many|.|TRBV27
TGTGCCAGTTCGCAGTTCAGCTCCTACAATGAGCAGTTCTTC
CASSQFSSYNEQFF
>TRBJ2-7|many|TRBD1|TRBV27
TGTGCCAGCAGTTGGACAGGTAGTTCCTACGAGCAGTACTTC
CASSWTGSSYEQYF
>TRBJ2-3|many|TRBD2|TRBV5-1
TGCGCCAGCAGCTTGGGACTAGCGGGAGTGATTGATACGCAGTATTTT
CASSLGLAGVIDTQYF
>TRBJ2-7|few|.|TRBV6-2/TRBV6-3
TGTGCCAGCAGTTACTCCGGGGACTGTCACTATGAGCAGTACTTC
CASSYSGDCHYEQYF
>TRBJ2-3|.|.|TRBV5-1
TGTGCCAGCAGCTTGCTTTCGGTGTTGGACTCAGATACGCAGTATTTT
CASSLLSVLDSDTQYF
>TRBJ1-6|many|.|TRBV7-2
TGTGCCAGTACCGCCCTACAGGGTAATTCACCCCTCCACTTT
CASTALQGNSPLHF
>TRBJ1-4|many|.|TRBV2
TGTGCCAGTGGATTAGGTGAAAAACTGTTTTTT
CASGLGEKLFF
>TRBJ2-2|many|.|TRBV9
TGTGCCAGCAGCGTAGGATTAAAGTGGGAGCTGTTTTTT
CASSVGLKWELFF
>TRBJ2-2|many|TRBD2|TRBV6-4
TGTGCCAGCAGTGACCTAGGGGGACTAGCGGCCCGGAACACCGGGGAGCTGTTTTTT
CASSDLGGLAARNTGELFF
>TRBJ2-5|many|TRBD1|TRBV6-1
TGTGCCAGCAGTCCTAGGACAGGGGCAGAGACCCAGTACTTC
CASSPRTGAETQYF
>TRBJ1-6|.|.|TRBV12-3/TRBV12-4
TGTGCCAGCAGGGGATCTGAGTCACCCCTCCACTTT
CASRGSESPLHF
>TRBJ2-7|.|.|TRBV5-1
TGCGACTGCAGCTTGGGTGGCATGTGTTACGAGCAGTACTTC
CDCSLGGMCYEQYF
>TRBJ2-2|many|.|TRBV20-1
TGCAGTGCTACCCTCCCTGAATACACCGGGGAGCTGTTTTTT
CSATLPEYTGELFF
>TRBJ2-7|.|TRBD1|TRBV2
TGTGCCAGCAGAGTCAGGGACAGTTCCTACGAGCAGTACTTC
CASRVRDSSYEQYF
>TRBJ2-3|once|.|TRBV12-3/TRBV12-4
TGTGCCAGCAGTTTGGGGTGGCTAGTTAAAACCGGGAGCATGGATACGCAGTATTTT
CASSLGWLVKTGSMDTQYF
>TRBJ2-3|.|TRBD2|TRBV27
TGTGCCAGCAGGTTAAGGGCTAGCGGTATTAGCACAGATACGCAGTATTTT
CASRLRASGISTDTQYF
>TRBJ2-1|.|.|TRBV10-3
TGTGCCGTTTCCGTGATAGGGACGAATGAGCAGTTCTTC
CAVSVIGTNEQFF
>TRBJ2-3|.|TRBD2|TRBV13
TGTGCCAGCAGCTTAGGTGTACCGGGACTAGCGGGAGGCAGGGGAGATACGCAGTATTTT
CASSLGVPGLAGGRGDTQYF
>TRBJ2-7|few|.|TRBV11-2
TGTGCCAGCAGCTCCATTAGGACTATCGGTCTCTCACGGGTCTACGAGCAGTACTTC
CASSSIRTIGLSRVYEQYF
>TRBJ2-1|many|TRBD1|TRBV4-1
TGCGCCAGCAGCCAAGCATTCCGGGGACAGGGACATGAGCAGTTCTTC
CASSQAFRGQGHEQFF
>TRBJ2-1|many|TRBD1|TRBV18
TGTGCCAGCTCACCACGGGACAGAGACAATGAGCAGTTCTTC
CASSPRDRDNEQFF
>TRBJ1-1|many|.|TRBV28
TGTGCCAGCACCCCGCGGGGTCGCACTGAAGCTTTCTTT
CASTPRGRTEAFF
>TRBJ2-7|.|.|TRBV6-1
TGTGCCAGCAGGATGGGGGGGGCGGACTACGAGCAGTACTTC
CASRMGGADYEQYF
>TRBJ2-2|many|TRBD1|TRBV24-1
TGTGCCACCAGTTTGACAGGGGTCACCGGGGAGCTGTTTTTT
CATSLTGVTGELFF
>TRBJ2-6|few|.|TRBV6-1
TGTGCCAGCAGTGAATTGCAGGTAACTGTGGCCAACGTCCTGACTTTC
CASSELQVTVANVLTF
>TRBJ2-7|many|.|TRBV3-1
TGTGCCAGCAGCCCCCGGACGGTAACCTACGAGCAGTACTTC
CASSPRTVTYEQYF
>TRBJ1-3|many|.|TRBV5-1
TGCGCCAGCAGCTTGGTGGGGGTACGTTTTGGAAACACCATATATTTT
CASSLVGVRFGNTIYF
>TRBJ1-2|many|TRBD1|TRBV7-9
TGTGCCAGCCAGGAGGACAGGGGGCTGGGCTACACCTTC
CASQEDRGLGYTF
>TRBJ1-2|.|TRBD1|TRBV24-1
TGTGCAACCAGTGATTTGAATCGAGGGGGCGTCTACACCTTC
CATSDLNRGGVYTF
>TRBJ1-1|many|.|TRBV28
TGTGCCAGCCTTCTTAGGAATAGTGGCACTGAAGCTTTCTTT
CASLLRNSGTEAFF
>TRBJ1-2|many|.|TRBV19
TGTGCCAGTAGTATTGATGGCAATAACTATGGCTACACCTTC
CASSIDGNNYGYTF
>TRBJ2-2|many|TRBD1|TRBV6-1
TGTGCCAGCACCCAACCCAGACAGGGGCCCACCGGGGAGCTGTTTTTT
CASTQPRQGPTGELFF
>TRBJ2-1|.|TRBD2|TRBV6-1
TGTGCCAGCTCAGGGGGACTAGCGGGAGGTCGAGAGCAGTTCTTC
CASSGGLAGGREQFF
>TRBJ2-5|.|TRBD1|TRBV20-1
TGCAGTGCGCCACAGGGGGCCCAAGAGACCCAGTACTTC
CSAPQGAQETQYF
>TRBJ2-1|.|TRBD1|TRBV6-5
TGTGCCAGCAGTTACTCCGGGACAGAGACTTACAATGAGCAGTTCTTC
CASSYSGTETYNEQFF
>TRBJ1-2|few|TRBD1|TRBV28
TGTGCCAGCATCCGTACAGGGGCCTATGTCTACACCTTC
CASIRTGAYVYTF
>TRBJ2-5|many|.|TRBV29-1
TGCAGCGTTGAATGGGATCTCCAAGAGACCCAGTACTTC
CSVEWDLQETQYF
>TRBJ1-1|many|TRBD1|TRBV3-1
TGTGCCAGCAGCGCCGGGACAGGTAAGATGAACACTGAAGCTTTCTTT
CASSAGTGKMNTEAFF
>TRBJ2-1|many|.|TRBV20-1
TGCAGTGCCCCGGGGGGCGGGATGTCCTACAATGAGCAGTTCTTC
CSAPGGGMSYNEQFF
>TRBJ1-1|many|.|TRBV7-6
TGTGCCAGCAGCTTAGCGGGGGGCGGGACTGAAGCTTTCTTT
CASSLAGGGTEAFF
>TRBJ1-5|many|TRBD1|TRBV20-1
TGCAGTGCTAGAGGGGGAGGGACAGGGGGCGCGCGAGGCAATCAGCCCCAGCATTTT
CSARGGGTGGARGNQPQHF
>TRBJ1-3|many|.|TRBV6-1
TGTGCCAGCAGTGAATGGAATTACTCTGGAAACACCATATATTTT
CASSEWNYSGNTIYF
>TRBJ1-1|few|.|TRBV19
TGTGCCAGTAGTATCTCCTGTGACACTGAAGCTTTCTTT
CASSISCDTEAFF
>TRBJ2-7|many|TRBD2|TRBV20-1
TGCAGTGCTAGTGCTAGCGGGAGTAGCTACGAGCAGTACTTC
CSASASGSSYEQYF
>TRBJ1-5|many|TRBD1|TRBV6-1
TGTGCCAGCAGCCCGGACAGGGGTAGCAATCAGCCCCAGCATTTT
CASSPDRGSNQPQHF
>TRBJ2-2|few|.|TRBV24-1
TGTGCCACCAGTGAACTCCAGGGGCGCACCGGGGAGCTGTTTTTT
CATSELQGRTGELFF